The 17 T cell receptor beta chains given below trace back to one sample, sequenced in a study of blood T cell repertoires in COVID-19. Sequencing used immunoSEQ multiplex PCR; TCRdb keeps in-frame clones, though not all of them. The top ten hold 6.2% of the sample, which has 44,000 or so clones, nearly 70% seen once. Sequenced sample: peripheral blood. The receptors shown here come from a man older than 75 with acute or convalescent COVID-19.

This chain links TRBV2 with TRBJ1-4, with a weak D call TRBD1 (6 bases). The germline gives CDR1 SNHLY, CDR2 FYNNEI. CDR3 length: 16 residues. Trimming cost V 5 bases and J 0 bases, with 13 bases left between them. CDR3 sequence reads: CASSTRTVPTNEKLFF. CDR3 DNA sequence: TGTGCCAGCAGTACCCGGACAGTCCCAACTAATGAAAAACTGTTTTTT.

This rearrangement joins TRBV30 to TRBJ2-7; perhaps TRBD2 as D (5 bases). The CDR3 has 14 residues. V was pared by 0 bases and J by 1 base, with 10 bases between. Germline V gene sequence: CDR1 GTSNPN, CDR2 SVGIG (reference sequence). The CDR3: CAWSVHGVSYEQYF. The CDR3 nucleotides are TGTGCCTGGAGTGTACACGGGGTATCCTACGAGCAGTACTTC. The full variable domain, completed using reference TRBV30 and TRBJ2-7, is SQTIHQWPATLVQPVGSPLSLECTVEGTSNPNLYWYRQAAGRGLQLLFYSVGIGQISSEVPQNLSASRPQDRQFILSSKKLLLSDSGFYLCAWSVHGVSYEQYFGPGTRLTVT.

This clone was recorded a few times. This rearrangement joins TRBV6-5 to TRBJ2-1, with 11 nucleotides matching TRBD2. The trim removed 4 bases at V and 7 bases at J, leaving 6 bases unmatched. The CDR3 loop spans 15 amino acids. The germline V gene has CDR1 MNHEY and CDR2 SVGAGI. The CDR3 loop reads CASSLAGGPLNEQFF. The CDR3 DNA reads as TGTGCCAGCAGTTTAGCGGGAGGGCCACTTAATGAGCAGTTCTTC.

The V gene is TRBV11-3, the J gene TRBJ2-7; no definite D call. The CDR3 has 13 amino acids. V was pared by 3 bases and J by 11 bases, with 17 bases between. Germline CDR1 is SGHNT and CDR2 is YENEEA. CDR3 DNA: TGTGCCAGCAGCTTTAATGTACGTACCCCTAAGTACTTC. This sequence encodes CASSFNVRTPKYF. Filled out from reference TRBV11-3 and TRBJ2-7, the complete variable domain reads EAGVVQSPRYKIIEKKQPVAFWCNPISGHNTLYWYLQNLGQGPELLIRYENEEAVDDSQLPKDRFSAERLKGVDSTLKIQPAELGDSAVYLCASSFNVRTPKYFGPGTRLTVT.

This sequence joins TRBV30 and TRBJ1-1; tentative D call: TRBD1 (6 bases). This CDR3 has 13 residues. The germline CDR1 and CDR2 sequences are GTSNPN and SVGIG (reference sequence). Trimming shortened V by 2 bases and J by 8 bases, and 15 bases separated the two germline ends. Here the CDR3 reads CAWSLQGTVEAFF. The CDR3 DNA follows: TGTGCCTGGAGTTTACAGGGAACGGTCGAAGCTTTCTTT.

V usage is TRBV23-1 and J usage is TRBJ2-1; 8 bases match TRBD2. TRBV23-1 is annotated as an ORF whose role is uncertain. The V segment lost 0 bases and the J segment 7 bases; nucleotides outside the gene matches: 2. There are 14 residues in the CDR3. The CDR3 region has the DNA TGCGCCAGCAGTCAATCAACTAGCGGTAATGAGCAGTTCTTC. It encodes CASSQSTSGNEQFF.

The J gene is TRBJ2-7, the V gene TRBV19, with D possibly matching TRBD2 (6 bases). From germline, CDR1 is LNHDA and CDR2 SQIVND (reference sequence). V gave up 2 bases and J gave up 4 bases, with 15 bases separating them. This CDR3 region has 15 residues. CDR3 amino acids: CASSIREGAGYEQYF. DNA for the CDR3: TGTGCCAGTAGTATAAGAGAAGGGGCGGGATACGAGCAGTACTTC.

As concerns this clone: Other DNA sequences from this sample encode an identical CDR3 as well. The J gene is TRBJ2-3, the V gene TRBV30; 11 bases agree with TRBD2. This CDR3 is built from 14 residues. Losses at the gene ends were 5 bases for V and 2 bases for J; bases not matched to a gene: 3. Germline values: CDR1 GTSNPN, CDR2 SVGIG (reference sequence). DNA of the CDR3: TGTGCCTGGGGGACTAGCGGAGCCACAGATACGCAGTATTTT. Encoded protein: CAWGTSGATDTQYF.

This clone was found a few times. The J gene is TRBJ2-2, the V gene TRBV7-8, with 7 bases fitting TRBD1. The CDR3 is 14 amino acids. J gave up 5 bases and V 5 bases, and 5 bases lay outside the gene matches. Germline V gene sequence: CDR1 SGHVS, CDR2 FQNEAQ. The CDR3 loop is CASSPRQGTGELFF. The CDR3 coding sequence is TGTGCCAGCAGCCCAAGACAGGGTACCGGGGAGCTGTTTTTT.

CDR3 coding DNA: TGTGCCAGTAGTATCCGGACAGATTATGGCTACACCTTC. The encoded protein is CASSIRTDYGYTF. The V call is TRBV19, the J call TRBJ1-2, with a weak D call TRBD1 (6 bases). V was trimmed by 3 bases and J by 5 bases, leaving 10 bases between them. Germline V lookup: CDR1 LNHDA, CDR2 SQIVND (reference sequence). CDR3 length equals 13 residues.

This clone was picked up a small number of times. The V gene is TRBV9, the J gene TRBJ2-1; 8 positions match TRBD2. Germline V gene lookup returns CDR1 SGDLS and CDR2 YYNGEE. There are 16 residues in the CDR3. With 0 bases clipped from V and 7 bases from J, the junction kept 9 bases outside the gene matches. For the CDR3, the DNA is TGTGCCAGCAGCGTAGGCCTCGGCGGGAGGTGGAATGAGCAGTTCTTC. Translation gives CASSVGLGGRWNEQFF.

This chain uses TRBV11-3 with TRBJ2-2; perhaps TRBD2 as D (7 bases). This CDR3 is built from 15 residues. V lost 4 bases and J lost 2, with 11 bases in between. Germline V gives CDR1 SGHNT, CDR2 YENEEA. The CDR3 here is CASSSSGTNTGELFF. Here the CDR3 DNA reads TGTGCCAGCAGCTCGAGCGGGACAAACACCGGGGAGCTGTTTTTT.

This clone was picked up a small number of times. This chain links TRBV11-2 with TRBJ2-1; a weak D match, TRBD2 (5 bases). V was pared by 4 bases and J by 9 bases, with 16 bases between. This CDR3 region has 14 residues. Germline CDR1 reads SGHAT; CDR2 reads FQNNGV. DNA of the CDR3: TGTGCCAGCAGCTCCACCCCTAAAAGCGGTGAGCAGTTCTTC. It specifies CASSSTPKSGEQFF. Supplemented by reference TRBV11-2 and TRBJ2-1, the full variable domain reads EAGVAQSPRYKIIEKRQSVAFWCNPISGHATLYWYQQILGQGPKLLIQFQNNGVVDDSQLPKDRFSAERLKGVDSTLKIQPAKLEDSAVYLCASSSTPKSGEQFFGPGTRLTVL.

The rearrangement uses TRBV9 and TRBJ2-1, with 7 bases identical to TRBD2. V lost 5 bases, J lost 0 bases, and 11 bases stayed unmatched. Germline V CDR1 and CDR2: SGDLS, YYNGEE. This CDR3 contains 17 residues. CDR3 sequence (DNA): TGTGCCAGCAGTGGGCAAGCGGGAAGGAGCTCCTACAATGAGCAGTTCTTC. Translating gives CASSGQAGRSSYNEQFF.

J is TRBJ1-6 and V is TRBV19; 9 nucleotides match TRBD1. J gave up 7 bases and V 9 bases, and 7 bases lay outside the gene matches. The CDR3 is 14 residues long. Germline lookup yields CDR1 LNHDA and CDR2 SQIVND (reference sequence). The CDR3 sequence is CASTGDRENSPLHF. The CDR3 nucleotides read TGTGCCAGCACCGGGGACAGGGAGAATTCACCCCTCCACTTT.

This clone was counted only a few times. The V and J genes are TRBV4-1 and TRBJ1-5; D perhaps matches TRBD1 (6 bases). Germline V gene lookup returns CDR1 MGHRA and CDR2 YSYEKL. The CDR3 extends over 15 amino acids. Trimming left V 5 bases short and J 11 bases short, with 22 bases between. CDR3 sequence (DNA): TGCGCCAGCAGCGTCGCCCAGACAGGTTCCCTGACCCAGCATTTT. Its protein is CASSVAQTGSLTQHF.

The chain couples TRBV27 to TRBJ1-6; D might be TRBD1 (6 bases). Germline lookup yields CDR1 MNHEY and CDR2 SMNVEV (reference sequence). The CDR3 contains 15 residues. V was pared by 3 bases and J by 10 bases, with 16 bases between. In DNA form, the CDR3 reads TGTGCCAGCAGTTTGGAGATACAGGGAGAATCACCCCTCCACTTT. Protein sequence: CASSLEIQGESPLHF.